The T cell receptor (beta chain) under discussion was sequenced for a study of shared clonotypes between healthy human individuals. Deep-level running was used for the assay. Measured with immunoSEQ multiplex PCR; TCRdb has only the in-frame clones, and not every one. The sample contains around 500,000 clones, roughly four fifths of which appear only once. This CDR3 has 19 residues. The chain recombines TRBV21-1 with TRBJ2-4; whether TRBD2, the table's D call, matches the DNA was not checked. TRBV21-1 is described as a pseudogene. This TCR was recovered from a woman aged 40 to 55 in good health. Some clones in this sample may be carry-over from other donors' samples. Material for sequencing was PBMCs. CDR3 coding DNA: TGTGCCAGCAGCAACTTAAACCTGGGACTAGCGGGAGCTGAGGACATTCAGTACTTC. This sequence encodes CASSNLNLGLAGAEDIQYF.